A selection of T cell receptor beta chains follows, all from one sample in a study of T cells expressing NK-cell markers. TCRdb reprocessed the 5' RACE reads; each CDR3 protein has one entry and no DNA is given. The sample table sets out about 410,000 distinct CDR3 sequences. The sequenced sample consisted of blood T cells: a sorted CD56 or NKG2C T cell subset, CD4+ or CD8+ T cells, or bulk PBMC T cells (not recorded which). These receptors were obtained from a woman aged 45 to 65 in good health. Both conserved end residues are part of each CDR3.

TRBV12-3/TRBV12-4	TRBJ1-2	CASSQQVHYGYTF
TRBV29-1	TRBJ1-1	CSVHGPGVNTEAFF
TRBV20-1	TRBJ1-5	CSARGGTGGRGNQPQHF
TRBV3-1	TRBJ2-1	CASSRQVNSYNEQFF
TRBV24-1	TRBJ2-1	CATSSLQQPYNEQFF
TRBV20-1	TRBJ1-6	CSARVGTAGANSPLHF
TRBV29-1	TRBJ2-3	CSVEDWLAGDTDTQYF
TRBV20-1	TRBJ2-1	CSARVRTSGSNEQFF
TRBV16	TRBJ2-7	CASSQSAGLLYEQYF
TRBV6-5	TRBJ2-2	CASRALKGAGTGELFF
TRBV5-1	TRBJ2-2	CASRTSEANTGELFF
TRBV10-3	TRBJ1-2	CAIKSTGSDGYTF
TRBV20-1	TRBJ2-7	CSASTPSGGSSYEQYF
TRBV7-9	TRBJ2-3	CASWGGRTVDTQYF
TRBV29-1	TRBJ2-2	CSVEEEGQGRSGELFF
TRBV9	TRBJ2-1	CASTPGPSSYNEQFF
TRBV29-1	TRBJ2-4	CSVTGPLAKNIQYF
TRBV5-1	TRBJ2-1	CASRGQGVYNEQFF
TRBV29-1	TRBJ2-3	CSVWPTGTLTDTQYF
TRBV7-9	TRBJ2-1	CASSLISQQGEQFF
TRBV14	TRBJ1-6	CASSQLMGWNSPLHF
TRBV11-2	TRBJ1-2	CASSLDLGRRIYGYTF
TRBV12-3/TRBV12-4	TRBJ2-1	CASSLASGRNEQFF
TRBV7-9	TRBJ2-5	CALGVAETQYF